One sample yielded the 17 T cell receptor beta chains listed below, sequenced in a study of CD4 T cell repertoires in COVID-19. These memory T cells were uncultured and sequenced directly after ex vivo isolation. Assay: immunoSEQ multiplex PCR; the TCRdb copy retains only in-frame clones and omits some. This repertoire shows tens of thousands of clones, about nine tenths found once; its top ten account for roughly 0.58%. This specimen consisted of central memory CD4+ T cells from blood, obtained before the COVID-19 pandemic. These TCRs come from a human donor who had COVID-19.

The chain employs TRBV5-4 and TRBJ2-3, with D maybe TRBD1 (6 bases). Trimming took off 0 bases at V and 3 bases at J, with 11 bases between the two ends. Germline V lookup: CDR1 SGHNT, CDR2 YYREEE (reference sequence). This CDR3 is built from 15 residues. CDR3 bases: TGTGCCAGCAGCTTGGATACCGGACAGACAGATACGCAGTATTTT. This encodes CASSLDTGQTDTQYF.

Comment on this clone: A junction boundary mismatches the germline segment, possibly from a read error. The J gene is TRBJ2-7, the V gene TRBV11-2, with D possibly matching TRBD2 (6 bases). The CDR3 consists of 15 residues. Germline CDR1 SGHAT, CDR2 FQNNGV. CDR3 sequence: CASSLLGTAAYGQYF. DNA of the CDR3: TGTGCCAGCAGCTTACTCGGGACTGCAGCCTACGGGCAGTACTTC.

The CDR3 spells CASSPLQGESIYGYTF. The CDR3 DNA is TGTGCCAGCAGCCCCTTACAGGGAGAATCGATCTATGGCTACACCTTC. The V and J genes are TRBV7-9 and TRBJ1-2; D might be TRBD1 (6 bases). This CDR3 has 16 amino acids. V shed 5 bases and J shed 4 bases, with 20 bases lying between them. Germline-derived CDR1 and CDR2 are SEHNR and FQNEAQ (reference sequence).

The rearrangement links TRBV5-1 to TRBJ2-5; TRBD1 matches 7 bases. V trimming: 4 bases; J trimming: 1 base; junction bases outside the gene matches: 4. Germline lookup yields CDR1 SGHRS and CDR2 YFSETQ. This CDR3 contains 14 residues. The CDR3 nucleotides read TGCGCCAGCAGCGTGGGGACAGTCCAAGAGACCCAGTACTTC. Residues: CASSVGTVQETQYF.

This chain joins TRBV28 and TRBJ1-2, with 9 bases aligning to TRBD1. This CDR3 region has 14 residues. J lost 6 bases, V lost 3 bases, and 5 bases had no gene match. From germline, CDR1 is MDHEN and CDR2 SYDVKM. CDR3 in DNA: TGTGCCAGCAGTTTTATAAGGACAGGGGATGGCTACACCTTC. Protein product: CASSFIRTGDGYTF.

The gene calls are TRBV7-6 and TRBJ2-5, with D possibly TRBD1 on 6 matching bases. Germline CDR1 SGHVS, CDR2 FNYEAQ. Trimming cost V 5 bases and J 5 bases, with 18 bases left between them. This CDR3 contains 15 residues. The chain's CDR3 is CASSPRGRGLETQYF. In DNA, the CDR3 is TGTGCCAGCAGCCCCCGAGGCAGGGGTTTGGAGACCCAGTACTTC.

The rearrangement uses TRBV6-5 and TRBJ2-2, with D maybe TRBD1 (6 bases). The length of the CDR3 is 13 residues. Trimming took 10 bases from V and 2 from J, leaving 11 bases between them. The germline gives CDR1 MNHEY, CDR2 SVGAGI. The CDR3 protein is CATRTDNTGELFF. CDR3 coding DNA: TGTGCCACCCGGACAGACAACACCGGGGAGCTGTTTTTT.

This chain uses TRBV5-1 with TRBJ2-3, with D unclear. V lost 2 bases and J lost 1, with 8 bases in between. Germline V CDR1 and CDR2: SGHRS, YFSETQ. The CDR3 has 14 amino acids. The CDR3 coding sequence is TGCGCCAGCAGCTTCTCGTTAGGCACAGATACGCAGTATTTT. Amino acids: CASSFSLGTDTQYF.

Comment on this clone: The junction and the germline gene differ at one end; a read error may be behind it. This chain connects TRBV7-8 to TRBJ1-5; 7 bases align to TRBD1. The germline V gene has CDR1 SGHVS and CDR2 FQNEAQ. CDR3 length equals 13 residues. Here the CDR3 reads CASSLAQAGGVDF. As DNA, the CDR3 is TGTGCCAGCAGCTTAGCGCAGGCAGGGGGAGTGGATTTT.

The chain joins TRBV6-1 to TRBJ2-7; 10 bases match TRBD1. CDR3 length equals 13 residues. Germline V gene sequence: CDR1 MNHNS, CDR2 SASEGT. V gave up 10 bases and J gave up 7 bases; unmatched junction bases: 10. The CDR3, as DNA: TGTGCCACCTTCGACAGGGGGCTACGAGAGCAGTACTTC. Translated: CATFDRGLREQYF.

The chain has TRBV19 and TRBJ2-3; 7 nucleotides match TRBD2. With V trimmed by 3 bases and J by 4 bases, 10 bases remained unmatched. The CDR3 consists of 16 residues. Germline V CDR1 and CDR2: LNHDA, SQIVND (reference sequence). The CDR3 reads CASSMWRERRADTQYF. The CDR3 DNA reads as TGTGCCAGTAGTATGTGGCGGGAGAGGCGGGCAGATACGCAGTATTTT.

The rearrangement links TRBV18 to TRBJ2-7; 9 bases map to TRBD2. Germline CDR1 KGHSH, CDR2 LQKENI. The V gene end was trimmed by 3 bases and the J gene end by 1 base; junction bases not matched to a gene: 7. CDR3 length: 16 residues. This CDR3 reads CASSPSGGATSYEQYF. The CDR3 DNA is TGTGCCAGCTCACCTAGCGGGGGTGCGACATCCTACGAGCAGTACTTC.

This chain connects TRBV2 to TRBJ2-2; no definite D call. Trimming took 1 base from V and 6 from J, leaving 6 bases between them. Germline values: CDR1 SNHLY, CDR2 FYNNEI. The CDR3 totals 13 residues. CDR3 nucleotides: TGTGCCAGCAGTGAAGGGCAATCCGGGGAGCTGTTTTTT. Protein sequence: CASSEGQSGELFF.

V and J are TRBV6-5 and TRBJ2-7; maybe TRBD1 (5 bases). Trimming took off 4 bases at V and 0 bases at J, with 13 bases between the two ends. The CDR3 extends over 15 amino acids. Germline CDR1 is MNHEY and CDR2 is SVGAGI. The CDR3 loop is CASSSTDIFSYEQYF. The CDR3 nucleotides are TGTGCCAGCAGTTCCACGGACATCTTCTCCTACGAGCAGTACTTC.

The chain joins TRBV28 to TRBJ1-2; possible D gene TRBD1, 6 bases. The germline gives CDR1 MDHEN, CDR2 SYDVKM. The CDR3 length is 13 residues. V was clipped by 8 bases and J by 8 bases, with 18 bases between them. CDR3 residues: CASVRQARGGYTF. Here the CDR3 DNA reads TGTGCCAGCGTGAGACAGGCCAGAGGGGGCTACACCTTC.

This clone was seen only a few times. The J gene is TRBJ2-1, the V gene TRBV28; 7 bases fit TRBD2. The CDR3 spans 14 residues. V lost 11 bases and J lost 0; bases outside the gene matches: 7. Germline V gene lookup returns CDR1 MDHEN and CDR2 SYDVKM. The CDR3 region is CAVKAGISYNEQFF. CDR3 sequence (DNA): TGTGCCGTGAAAGCGGGGATCTCCTACAATGAGCAGTTCTTC.

V gene TRBV6-5 combines with J gene TRBJ1-2; D unresolved. CDR3 length: 12 amino acids. Germline CDR1 reads MNHEY; CDR2 reads SVGAGI. V was cut by 6 bases and J by 1 base, with 6 bases left in between. This chain's CDR3 is CASRDFNYGYTF. The DNA of the CDR3 is TGTGCCAGCAGGGACTTTAACTATGGCTACACCTTC.